The T cell receptor beta chain under discussion was sequenced for a study of OX40 agonist ivuxolimab in advanced cancers. This table comes from immunoSEQ multiplex PCR, and its TCRdb copy is limited to in-frame clones, with some not included. The sample shows about 32,000 clones, around nine tenths of them seen only once. The specimen was CD4+ or CD8+ T cells sorted from blood, collected in a trial of the OX40 agonist ivuxolimab. This clonotype originated in an adult with an advanced solid tumor such as melanoma, head and neck, liver or kidney cancer.

CDR3 nucleotide sequence: TGCGCCAGCAGCCAAGCGGGGGGCCTATACAATGAGCAGTTCTTC. Its translation: CASSQAGGLYNEQFF. This rearrangement joins TRBV4-1 to TRBJ2-1; TRBD2 might be the D (7 bases). Germline CDR1 is MGHRA and CDR2 is YSYEKL. The CDR3 length is 15 residues. V was trimmed by 1 base and J by 4 bases, leaving 11 bases between them.